The 15 T cell receptor beta chains presented below share a single source sample, sequenced in a study of T cells in localized non-small cell lung cancer. The method was immunoSEQ multiplex PCR; TCRdb's version includes in-frame clones alone and lacks a portion of them. There are about 8,000 clones in the sample; around 87% occur only once, and about 28% lies in the top ten. The sample in question was peripheral blood, obtained before any cancer treatment. All receptors derive from a male donor aged 60 or over with stage III lung adenocarcinoma.

V is TRBV15 and J is TRBJ2-1, with D perhaps being TRBD1 or TRBD2 (5 bases each). Trimming cost V 3 bases and J 2 bases, with 17 bases left between them. CDR1 and CDR2 from the germline V gene are LNHNV and YYDKDF (reference sequence). CDR3 length equals 17 residues. In DNA form, the CDR3 reads TGTGCCACCAGCAGCGGGGCTTTTTTGTCAACCTACAATGAGCAGTTCTTC. This gives the protein CATSSGAFLSTYNEQFF.

The CDR3 bases are TGTGCCGGCACCCGGCAGAGCAGGGGTTCCTATGGCTACACCTTC. Its protein is CAGTRQSRGSYGYTF. The rearrangement uses TRBV6-1 and TRBJ1-2; tentatively, D is TRBD1 (6 bases). Trimming stripped 11 bases from V and 4 bases from J, with 23 bases between. CDR3 length: 15 amino acids. CDR1 is MNHNS and CDR2 is SASEGT in the germline V gene.

The chain couples TRBV5-1 to TRBJ2-7; D gene uncertain. Germline-derived CDR1 and CDR2 are SGHRS and YFSETQ. V lost 0 bases and J 3 bases, leaving 10 bases between the germline ends. The CDR3 sequence is 14 residues long. The CDR3 region has the DNA TGCGCCAGCAGCTTGGGGGTGGCTTACTACGAGCAGTACTTC. Encoded protein: CASSLGVAYYEQYF.

The chain is built from TRBV5-1 and TRBJ1-5, with D unclear. The CDR3 is made up of 14 amino acids. Germline V gene data show CDR1 as SGHRS and CDR2 as YFSETQ. Trimming left V 0 bases short and J 3 bases short, with 7 bases between. CDR3 nucleotide sequence: TGCGCCAGCAGCTTGGGTGGGCCCAATCAGCCCCAGCATTTT. Protein: CASSLGGPNQPQHF.

The chain links TRBV18 to TRBJ2-7; TRBD2 matches 10 bases. This CDR3 has 15 residues. CDR1 and CDR2 from the germline V gene are KGHSH and LQKENI. Trimming at V came to 0 bases and at J to 1 base, leaving 0 bases not matched to a gene. CDR3 bases: TGTGCCAGCTCACCACCGGGACTAGCGTCCTACGAGCAGTACTTC. It is translated as CASSPPGLASYEQYF. The variable domain in full, with the rest retrieved from reference TRBV18 and TRBJ2-7, is NAGVMQNPRHLVRRRGQEARLRCSPMKGHSHVYWYRQLPEEGLKFMVYLQKENIIDESGMPKERFSAEFPKEGPSILRIQQVVRGDSAAYFCASSPPGLASYEQYFGPGTRLTVT.

The V gene is TRBV7-2, the J gene TRBJ2-1, with 11 nucleotides matching TRBD2. The V and J ends lost 4 bases and 9 bases, in that order; junction bases with no gene match: 8. The CDR3 runs to 15 residues. Germline V CDR1 and CDR2: SGHTA, FQGNSA. As DNA, the CDR3 is TGTGCCAGCAGCTCTCAGCTAGCGGGAGGAGGTGAGCAGTTCTTC. Its protein is CASSSQLAGGGEQFF. Supplemented by reference TRBV7-2 and TRBJ2-1, the full variable domain reads GAGVSQSPSNKVTEKGKDVELRCDPISGHTALYWYRQSLGQGLEFLIYFQGNSAPDKSGLPSDRFSAERTGGSVSTLTIQRTQQEDSAVYLCASSSQLAGGGEQFFGPGTRLTVL.

The chain employs TRBV5-6 and TRBJ2-7; TRBD2 might be the D (6 bases). In germline, CDR1 is SGHDT, CDR2 YYEEEE. With 3 bases removed from V and 5 bases from J, the gap between germline ends came to 12 bases. This CDR3 has 13 amino acids. The CDR3, as DNA: TGTGCCAGCAGCTCCGGACTACCCCACGAGCAGTACTTC. Translating gives CASSSGLPHEQYF.

The chain has TRBV27 and TRBJ2-7; 11 nucleotides align to TRBD2. The ends lost 0 bases at V and 0 bases at J; junction bases unmatched: 7. The CDR3 is 18 residues long. The germline V gene has CDR1 MNHEY and CDR2 SMNVEV (reference sequence). The CDR3 DNA follows: TGTGCCAGCAGTTTATCGCGACTAGCGGGGACCAGCTCCTACGAGCAGTACTTC. Translated: CASSLSRLAGTSSYEQYF.

The chain has TRBV19 and TRBJ1-5; D remains ambiguous. This CDR3 has 15 amino acids. Trimming left V 2 bases short and J 5 bases short, with 13 bases between. Germline CDR1 LNHDA, CDR2 SQIVND (reference sequence). CDR3 in DNA: TGTGCCAGTAGTATATTCCGCGAGATCCATCAGCCCCAGCATTTT. Residues: CASSIFREIHQPQHF.

As regards this clone: A read error may be the cause here, since a much bigger clone is one base away. The rearrangement uses TRBV4-2 and TRBJ2-2; weak D call: TRBD2 (7 bases). The CDR3 length is 19 residues. Germline V gene sequence: CDR1 LGHNA, CDR2 YNFKEQ. V lost 1 base and J 2 bases, leaving 20 bases between the germline ends. In nucleotides, the CDR3 is TGTGCCAGCAGCCAAGGGGAAGCTGGCGGGGGCCTTAACACCGGGGAGCTGTTTTTT. As protein: CASSQGEAGGGLNTGELFF.

The V call is TRBV11-3, the J call TRBJ1-1, with D unclear. V lost 2 bases, J lost 3 bases, and 4 bases lay in between. Germline V gene lookup returns CDR1 SGHNT and CDR2 YENEEA. The CDR3 runs 12 residues. CDR3 in amino acids: CASSLQYTEAFF. Written as DNA, the CDR3 is TGTGCCAGCAGCTTACAGTACACTGAAGCTTTCTTT.

The CDR3 sequence is CASSPGQRGNNEQFF. The CDR3 DNA reads TGTGCCAGCAGCCCAGGCCAGCGGGGGAACAATGAGCAGTTCTTC. V and J are TRBV7-9 and TRBJ2-1; 8 positions agree with TRBD2. Trimming cost V 5 bases and J 5 bases; bases outside gene matches: 8. The CDR3 spans 15 residues. Germline V gene lookup returns CDR1 SEHNR and CDR2 FQNEAQ (reference sequence).

The chain is built from TRBV5-1 and TRBJ1-3; TRBD1 is a possible D gene (6 bases). The CDR3 contains 16 residues. In germline, CDR1 is SGHRS, CDR2 YFSETQ. The ends were cut back, 3 bases at V and 0 bases at J, with 13 bases in the middle. The CDR3 DNA sequence: TGCGCCAGCAGCTCGAGTACAGGGAGCTCTGGAAACACCATATATTTT. Its protein product is CASSSSTGSSGNTIYF. Together with reference TRBV5-1 and TRBJ1-3, the CDR3 gives the full variable domain: KAGVTQTPRYLIKTRGQQVTLSCSPISGHRSVSWYQQTPGQGLQFLFEYFSETQRNKGNFPGRFSGRQFSNSRSEMNVSTLELGDSALYLCASSSSTGSSGNTIYFGEGSWLTVV.

The chain employs TRBV2 and TRBJ1-6, with 10 bases fitting TRBD1. Trimming at V came to 10 bases and at J to 7 bases, leaving 4 bases not matched to a gene. Germline V CDR1 and CDR2: SNHLY, FYNNEI. There are 13 residues in the CDR3. CDR3 in amino acids: CAKSGQGNSPLHF. The CDR3 DNA is TGTGCCAAGTCGGGACAGGGGAATTCACCCCTCCACTTT.

The chain carries TRBV4-3 and TRBJ2-3; D could derive from TRBD1 or TRBD2 (5 bases each). V gave up 0 bases and J gave up 1 base, with 8 bases separating them. This CDR3 has 15 amino acids. Per the germline V gene, CDR1 is LGHNA and CDR2 is YSLEER. The CDR3 reads CASSQDRGRTDTQYF. The CDR3 DNA reads TGCGCCAGCAGCCAAGATCGGGGACGCACAGATACGCAGTATTTT.